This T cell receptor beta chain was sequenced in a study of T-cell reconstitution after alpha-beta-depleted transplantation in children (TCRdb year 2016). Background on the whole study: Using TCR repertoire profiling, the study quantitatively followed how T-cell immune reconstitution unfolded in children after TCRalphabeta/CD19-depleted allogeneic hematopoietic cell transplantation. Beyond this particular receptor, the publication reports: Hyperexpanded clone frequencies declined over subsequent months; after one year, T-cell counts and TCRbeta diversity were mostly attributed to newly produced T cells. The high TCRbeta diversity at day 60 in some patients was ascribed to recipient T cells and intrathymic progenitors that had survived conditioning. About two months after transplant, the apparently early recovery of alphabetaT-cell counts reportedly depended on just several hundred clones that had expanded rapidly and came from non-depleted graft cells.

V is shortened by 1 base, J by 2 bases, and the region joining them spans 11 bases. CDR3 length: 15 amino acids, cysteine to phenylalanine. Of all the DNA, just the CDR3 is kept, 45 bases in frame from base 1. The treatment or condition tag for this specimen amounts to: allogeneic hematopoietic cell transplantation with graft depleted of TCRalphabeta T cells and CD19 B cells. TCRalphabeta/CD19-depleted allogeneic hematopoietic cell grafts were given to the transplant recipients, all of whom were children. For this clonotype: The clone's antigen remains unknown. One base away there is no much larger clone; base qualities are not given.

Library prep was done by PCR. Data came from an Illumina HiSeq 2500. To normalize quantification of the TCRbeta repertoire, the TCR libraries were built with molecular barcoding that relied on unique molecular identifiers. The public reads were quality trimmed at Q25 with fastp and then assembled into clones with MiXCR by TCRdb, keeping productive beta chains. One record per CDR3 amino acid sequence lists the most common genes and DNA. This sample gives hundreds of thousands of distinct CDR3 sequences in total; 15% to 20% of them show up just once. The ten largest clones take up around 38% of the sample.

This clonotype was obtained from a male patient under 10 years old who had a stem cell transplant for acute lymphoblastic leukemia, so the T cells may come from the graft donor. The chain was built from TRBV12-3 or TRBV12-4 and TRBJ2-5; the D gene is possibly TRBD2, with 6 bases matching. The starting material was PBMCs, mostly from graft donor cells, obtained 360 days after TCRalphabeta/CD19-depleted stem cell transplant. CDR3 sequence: CASSLGGAFQETQYF. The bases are TGTGCCAGCAGTTTAGGCGGGGCGTTTCAAGAGACCCAGTACTTC.